Listed below are T cell receptor beta chains from one sample, sequenced in a study of control samples from healthy donors and cancer patients. The protocol was immunoSEQ multiplex PCR, while the TCRdb copy is restricted to in-frame clones and leaves out a portion. This sample has around 130,000 clones; over 75% occur once, and the top ten carry roughly 3.4%. The sequencing input was blood. All receptors derive from a man aged 50 to 59 in good health. CDR3s leave out the opening cysteine and the closing phenylalanine or tryptophan. Some rows have no size entry. The others give once, few or many, or a class for an expanded clone.

CDR3: ASSRTGADQPQH
J: TRBJ1-5
V: TRBV27
size: .

CDR3: ASSIWGSQPQH
J: TRBJ1-5
V: TRBV19
size: .

CDR3: ASSSSGGSYNEQF
J: TRBJ2-1
V: TRBV5-6
size: .

CDR3: ASSHRTVNTEAF
J: TRBJ1-1
V: TRBV3-1/TRBV3-2
size: once

CDR3: ASSLDPIGQGGYGYT
J: TRBJ1-2
V: TRBV5-6
size: once

CDR3: ASSSDRGSSYEQY
J: TRBJ2-7
V: TRBV7-9
size: .

CDR3: ASSLNPLWPYGYT
J: TRBJ1-2
V: TRBV28
size: .

CDR3: AWSVWGRQETQY
J: TRBJ2-5
V: TRBV30
size: once

CDR3: ASTPGQGRDGYT
J: TRBJ1-2
V: TRBV19
size: .

CDR3: ASTPPGASGANVLT
J: TRBJ2-6
V: TRBV18
size: .

CDR3: ASSNTTRRGNTEAF
J: TRBJ1-1
V: TRBV19
size: .

CDR3: ASSEFGGGTDTQY
J: TRBJ2-3
V: TRBV2
size: .

CDR3: ASSAHQSGMDGYT
J: TRBJ1-2
V: TRBV9
size: .

CDR3: ASSVAGDTEAF
J: TRBJ1-1
V: TRBV2
size: .

CDR3: ASSFGGENIQY
J: TRBJ2-4
V: TRBV7-2
size: .

CDR3: ASSQGAIGYT
J: TRBJ1-2
V: TRBV11-2
size: .

CDR3: ASTSGGKQLETQY
J: TRBJ2-5
V: TRBV19
size: .

CDR3: ATSDSRDLANEKLF
J: TRBJ1-4
V: TRBV24-1
size: .

CDR3: ASSWGWDRDTGELF
J: TRBJ2-2
V: TRBV11-2
size: .

CDR3: ASSDFNREQPQH
J: TRBJ1-5
V: TRBV10-2
size: .

CDR3: ASSEKGWGQGAYGYT
J: TRBJ1-2
V: TRBV6-1
size: few

CDR3: ASRQRTGKYQPQH
J: TRBJ1-5
V: TRBV2
size: .

CDR3: ASSSGQTDTQY
J: TRBJ2-3
V: TRBV5-1
size: .

CDR3: ASRRQGIEAF
J: TRBJ1-1
V: TRBV2
size: .

CDR3: ASSAGGKSNQPQH
J: TRBJ1-5
V: TRBV10-1
size: .

CDR3: ASSPRQGSHQPQH
J: TRBJ1-5
V: TRBV27
size: .

CDR3: ASSLSGEQY
J: TRBJ2-7
V: TRBV7-8
size: .

CDR3: ASSSRMLVGSNYGYT
J: TRBJ1-2
V: TRBV27
size: .

CDR3: ASSPRRLDGAEIQY
J: TRBJ2-5
V: TRBV18
size: .

CDR3: ASSLITSANTEAF
J: TRBJ1-1
V: TRBV6-6
size: .

CDR3: ASGSLTGPGETQY
J: TRBJ2-5
V: TRBV11-2
size: .

CDR3: ASSLAGLPTTDTQY
J: TRBJ2-3
V: TRBV2
size: .

CDR3: ASSSPDREEEQY
J: TRBJ2-7
V: TRBV28
size: .

CDR3: ASSVDGQGVNIQY
J: TRBJ2-4
V: TRBV9
size: .

CDR3: ASRSGGDSPLH
J: TRBJ1-6
V: TRBV5-1
size: .

CDR3: ASSTRQGRLF
J: TRBJ1-4
V: TRBV3-1/TRBV3-2
size: .

CDR3: ASSLSSPPQETQY
J: TRBJ2-5
V: TRBV27
size: .

CDR3: AWSHVTYEQY
J: TRBJ2-7
V: TRBV30
size: .

CDR3: ASSQGTVETQY
J: TRBJ2-5
V: TRBV5-1
size: .

CDR3: ASRAGTGGYSPLH
J: TRBJ1-6
V: TRBV19
size: .

CDR3: ASSVNRDTGELF
J: TRBJ2-2
V: TRBV7-3
size: once

CDR3: ASSQADGQGAYEQY
J: TRBJ2-7
V: TRBV4-2
size: once

CDR3: ATSDYQGADTQY
J: TRBJ2-3
V: TRBV24-1
size: .

CDR3: ASSLEGVASQETQY
J: TRBJ2-5
V: TRBV7-2
size: .

CDR3: SASGQGNEKLF
J: TRBJ1-4
V: TRBV20-1
size: once

CDR3: ASFNPGYEQY
J: TRBJ2-7
V: TRBV6-5
size: .

CDR3: ASLRGTEAF
J: TRBJ1-1
V: TRBV6-5
size: .

CDR3: ASSWASGADTQY
J: TRBJ2-3
V: TRBV5-6
size: .

CDR3: SVEGGGLPYEQY
J: TRBJ2-7
V: TRBV29-1
size: .

CDR3: ASSQAPRGQSPLH
J: TRBJ1-6
V: TRBV3-1/TRBV3-2
size: .

CDR3: ASSQSRLTSGETDTQY
J: TRBJ2-3
V: TRBV23-1
size: .

CDR3: ATSRGRTGNTIY
J: TRBJ1-3
V: TRBV15
size: .